The 2 T cell receptor beta chains below were found in one sample sequenced in a study of blood T cells in healthy people across ages. The use of a sample-barcoded 5' primer and a J-beta primer mix characterized a second PCR of about 7 to 12 cycles. TCRdb passed the 5' RACE reads through MiXCR, listing each CDR3 protein once. In the table there are 1.5 million to 2 million distinct CDR3 sequences, about 30% of which are singletons. The sequencing input was blood. Receptors originate from a woman aged 25 to 39 in good health.

This clonotype was observed many times. The rearrangement joins TRBV12-5 to TRBJ2-7; a weak D match, TRBD2 (6 bases). This CDR3 region has 12 residues. V was clipped by 5 bases and J by 8 bases, with 13 bases between them. Germline assignment: CDR1 LGHNT and CDR2 FRNRAP. CDR3 nucleotide sequence: TGTGCTAGTGGTATCGAACTAGCTCAGCAGTACTTC. It encodes CASGIELAQQYF.

This clonotype was seen a handful of times. The V gene is TRBV5-1, the J gene TRBJ1-2, with D maybe TRBD1 (6 bases). CDR3 size: 14 residues. V was trimmed by 2 bases and J by 4 bases, leaving 12 bases between them. From germline, CDR1 is SGHRS and CDR2 YFSETQ. The CDR3 here is CASSFSGTLYGYTF. CDR3 DNA: TGCGCCAGCAGCTTTTCCGGGACACTCTATGGCTACACCTTC.